The present TCR beta chain was sequenced within a study of identical twins. The germline V and J ends were trimmed by 4 bases and 4 bases, with 11 bases remaining between them. Germline lookup yields CDR1 SGDLS and CDR2 YYNGEE. The CDR3 extends over 13 amino acids. Template switching created a universal primer site, and the cDNA included unique molecular identifiers. TCRdb reprocessed the 5' RACE reads with MiXCR, giving one entry per CDR3 protein. The sample includes some 230,000 distinct CDR3 sequences, over 5.5% of them seen just once. This clonotype was counted a few times. The same data also went into a second study, on T cells expressing NK-cell markers.

The chain carries TRBV9 and TRBJ1-2; D unclear. Sequencing was done on a sample of CD8+ T cells sorted from blood. This TCR came from a woman aged 18 to 35 in good health. The CDR3 DNA sequence: TGTGCCAGCAGCTCGAGGGAGGGCTATGGCTACACCTTC. Encoded protein: CASSSREGYGYTF.